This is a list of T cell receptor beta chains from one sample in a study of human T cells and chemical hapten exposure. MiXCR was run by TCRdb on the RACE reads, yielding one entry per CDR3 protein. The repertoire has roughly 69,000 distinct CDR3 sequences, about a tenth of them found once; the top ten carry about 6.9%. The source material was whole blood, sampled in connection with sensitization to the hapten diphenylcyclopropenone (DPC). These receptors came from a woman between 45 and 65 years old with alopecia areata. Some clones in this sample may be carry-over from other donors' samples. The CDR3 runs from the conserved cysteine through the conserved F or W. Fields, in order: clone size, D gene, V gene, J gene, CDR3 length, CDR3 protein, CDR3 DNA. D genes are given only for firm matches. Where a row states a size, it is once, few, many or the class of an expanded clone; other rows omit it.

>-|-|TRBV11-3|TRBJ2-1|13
CASSLAQYNEQFF
TGTGCCAGCAGCTTAGCGCAATACAATGAGCAGTTCTTC
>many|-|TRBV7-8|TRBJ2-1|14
CASSLAGDNNEQFF
TGTGCCAGCAGCTTAGCGGGGGATAACAATGAGCAGTTCTTC
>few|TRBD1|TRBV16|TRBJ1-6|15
CASSPPGQGNSPLHF
TGTGCCAGCAGCCCACCGGGACAGGGGAATTCACCCCTCCACTTT
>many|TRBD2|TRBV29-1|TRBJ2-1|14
CSVDASGIYNEQFF
TGCAGCGTTGACGCTAGCGGGATTTACAATGAGCAGTTCTTC
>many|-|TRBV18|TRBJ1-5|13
CASSPRTDQPQHF
TGTGCCAGCTCACCCCGGACAGATCAGCCCCAGCATTTT
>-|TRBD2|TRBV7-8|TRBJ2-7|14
CASSHLAGEYEQYF
TGTGCCAGCAGCCACTTAGCGGGAGAGTACGAGCAGTACTTC
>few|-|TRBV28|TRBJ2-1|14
CASSPDGTYNEQFF
TGTGCCAGCAGCCCGGACGGGACCTACAATGAGCAGTTCTTC
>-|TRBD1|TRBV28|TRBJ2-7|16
CASRAATEDRGFEQYF
TGTGCCAGCAGAGCCGCGACTGAGGACAGGGGTTTCGAGCAGTACTTC
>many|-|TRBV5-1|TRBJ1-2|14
CASSSSRSNYGYTF
TGCGCCAGCAGCTCCTCCAGGAGTAACTATGGCTACACCTTC
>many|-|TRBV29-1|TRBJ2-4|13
CSVEEGTSNIQYF
TGCAGCGTTGAAGAGGGGACCTCAAACATTCAGTACTTC
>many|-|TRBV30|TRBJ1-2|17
CAWSPPWDPRPNYGYTF
TGTGCCTGGAGTCCCCCTTGGGACCCCAGACCGAACTATGGCTACACCTTC
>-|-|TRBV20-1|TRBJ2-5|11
CSATSREYFYF
TGCAGTGCTACTAGTCGGGAGTATTTTTACTTC
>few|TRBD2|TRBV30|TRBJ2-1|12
CAWSGLAGEQFF
TGTGCCTGGAGTGGACTAGCGGGAGAGCAGTTCTTC
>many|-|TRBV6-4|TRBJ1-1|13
CASRRTENTEAFF
TGTGCCAGCCGACGGACGGAGAACACTGAAGCTTTCTTT
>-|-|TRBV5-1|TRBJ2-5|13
CASSLGTQETQYF
TGCGCCAGCAGCTTGGGCACACAAGAGACCCAGTACTTC
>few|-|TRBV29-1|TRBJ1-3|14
CSVLPGGGGNTIYF
TGCAGCGTTCTCCCCGGAGGAGGTGGAAACACCATATATTTT
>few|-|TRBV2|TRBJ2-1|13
CASFERSYNEQFF
TGTGCCAGCTTCGAACGCTCCTACAATGAGCAGTTCTTC
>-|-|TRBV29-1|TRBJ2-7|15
CSVAVPGTNTYEQYF
TGCAGCGTCGCTGTCCCCGGGACAAACACCTACGAGCAGTACTTC
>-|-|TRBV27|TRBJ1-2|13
CASSDGILDGYTF
TGTGCCAGCAGTGACGGGATTTTGGATGGCTACACCTTC
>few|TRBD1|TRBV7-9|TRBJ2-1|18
CASSLATPGQGSYNEQFF
TGTGCCAGCAGCTTAGCGACGCCGGGACAGGGATCCTACAATGAGCAGTTCTTC
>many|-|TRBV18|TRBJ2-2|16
CASSPDRDMNTGELFF
TGTGCCAGCTCACCCGATCGGGACATGAACACCGGGGAGCTGTTTTTT
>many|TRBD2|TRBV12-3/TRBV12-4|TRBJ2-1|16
CASSGLAGVSYNEQFF
TGTGCCAGCAGCGGACTAGCGGGTGTCTCCTACAATGAGCAGTTCTTC
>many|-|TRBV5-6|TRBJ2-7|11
CASSQGRQQYF
TGTGCCAGCAGCCAGGGACGCCAGCAGTACTTC
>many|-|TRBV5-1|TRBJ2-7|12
CASSLLSYEQYF
TGCGCCAGCAGCTTACTATCTTACGAGCAGTACTTC
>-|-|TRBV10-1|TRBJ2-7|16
CASSELASWSIAEQYF
TGCGCCAGCAGTGAGTTGGCTAGCTGGAGTATCGCCGAGCAGTACTTC
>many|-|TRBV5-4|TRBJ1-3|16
CASSSQGTYSGNTIYF
TGTGCCAGCAGCTCACAGGGTACCTACTCTGGAAACACCATATATTTT
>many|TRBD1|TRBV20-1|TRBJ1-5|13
CSAYGQGNQPQHF
TGCAGTGCTTATGGACAGGGCAATCAGCCCCAGCATTTT
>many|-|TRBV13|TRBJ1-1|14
CASPRREANTEAFF
TGTGCCAGTCCTAGACGGGAAGCGAACACTGAAGCTTTCTTT
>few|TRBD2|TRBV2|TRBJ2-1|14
CASSPGLAGVRQFF
TGTGCCAGCAGCCCCGGATTAGCGGGAGTCAGGCAGTTCTTC
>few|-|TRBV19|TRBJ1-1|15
CASRGLRDPNTEAFF
TGTGCCAGTAGGGGTTTGCGGGACCCTAACACTGAAGCTTTCTTT
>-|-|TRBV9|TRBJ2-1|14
CASSASRRSDEQFF
TGTGCCAGCAGCGCCTCCCGACGGTCCGATGAGCAGTTCTTC
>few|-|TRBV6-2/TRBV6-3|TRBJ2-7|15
CASSYCSGELCEQYF
TGTGCCAGCAGTTACTGTTCGGGGGAGTTGTGTGAGCAGTACTTC
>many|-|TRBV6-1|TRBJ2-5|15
CASSEGGTPGETQYF
TGTGCCAGCAGTGAAGGCGGGACCCCGGGAGAGACCCAGTACTTC
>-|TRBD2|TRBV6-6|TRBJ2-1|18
CASSAPGLAGDSYNEQFF
TGTGCCAGCAGTGCTCCGGGACTAGCGGGAGACTCCTACAATGAGCAGTTCTTC
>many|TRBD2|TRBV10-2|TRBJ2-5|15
CASSAVLAGEETQYF
TGCGCCAGCAGCGCCGTACTAGCGGGAGAAGAGACCCAGTACTTC
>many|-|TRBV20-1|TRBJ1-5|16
CSARSGGPYSNQPQHF
TGCAGTGCTAGATCGGGGGGCCCCTATAGCAATCAGCCCCAGCATTTT
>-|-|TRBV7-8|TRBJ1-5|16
CASSLRKGPTFQPQHF
TGTGCCAGCAGCTTAAGAAAAGGCCCCACGTTCCAGCCCCAGCATTTT
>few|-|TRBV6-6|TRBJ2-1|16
CASSPRAATWSHEQFF
TGTGCCAGCAGCCCCAGAGCCGCTACGTGGTCACATGAGCAGTTCTTC
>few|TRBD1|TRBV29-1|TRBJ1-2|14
CSTTGQGASYGYTF
TGCAGCACAACAGGACAGGGCGCGAGCTATGGCTACACCTTC
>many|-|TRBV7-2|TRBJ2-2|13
CASSLKNTGELFF
TGTGCCAGCAGCTTAAAAAACACCGGGGAGCTGTTTTTT
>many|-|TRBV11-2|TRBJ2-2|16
CASSLAGVSNTGELFF
TGTGCCAGCAGCCTAGCTGGAGTGTCGAACACCGGGGAGCTGTTTTTT
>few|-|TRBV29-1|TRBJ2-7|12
CSVDEGTYEQYF
TGCAGCGTTGACGAAGGGACCTACGAGCAGTACTTC